This entry describes one TCR beta chain. The antigen remains unidentified. The source of the sample is a study of T cell repertoires in cytomegalovirus infection. As for the study in general: Alongside well-studied HLA-B-restricted CMV epitopes, recently identified HLA-C-restricted CMV epitopes were also used.

TCRdb called the reads again in MiXCR, with one record for every CDR3 protein. In the table there are about 310,000 distinct CDR3 sequences, 25% of which are singletons. The CDR3 is made up of 16 amino acids. The V and J ends lost 3 bases and 7 bases, in that order; junction bases with no gene match: 13. Germline loops: CDR1 LNHDA, CDR2 SQIVND (reference sequence). This clonotype was sampled from a human donor in good health (CMV status not recorded). Some clones in this sample may be carry-over from other donors' samples. The rearrangement uses TRBV19 and TRBJ1-2; 8 bases fit TRBD1. The source was cultured PBMCs, collected from culture after CMV antigen stimulation. CDR3 nucleotide sequence: TGTGCCAGTAGTATCGTACGTACAGGGGGGAGAAGTGGCTACACCTTC. Translating gives CASSIVRTGGRSGYTF.